The rows below give T cell receptor beta chains drawn from one sample of a study of beta chain features in type 1 diabetes. Profiled with immunoSEQ multiplex PCR; TCRdb holds only in-frame clones, not every one. Among under 300,000 clones listed, 25% to 35% were seen once. Sequencing input: central memory CD4+ T cells from blood. All receptors come from a man aged 25 to 45 in good health. CDR3s leave out the opening cysteine and the closing phenylalanine or tryptophan. The D gene is left open where the match is weak.

j_gene: TRBJ1-3
v_gene: TRBV5-6
d_gene: NA
CDR3aa: ASTAWGNTIY

j_gene: TRBJ2-3
v_gene: TRBV21-1
d_gene: NA
CDR3aa: ASSKSTSGGPDTQY

j_gene: TRBJ1-5
v_gene: TRBV6-8
d_gene: TRBD1
CDR3aa: ASSYATEGQVENQPQH

j_gene: TRBJ2-1
v_gene: TRBV18
d_gene: NA
CDR3aa: ASSLAGHEQF

j_gene: TRBJ2-3
v_gene: TRBV23-1
d_gene: TRBD1
CDR3aa: ASTPERGQQADTQY

j_gene: TRBJ1-2
v_gene: TRBV30
d_gene: NA
CDR3aa: AWSVQAGNYGYT

j_gene: TRBJ2-7
v_gene: TRBV6-6
d_gene: TRBD1
CDR3aa: ASSYTDREQY

j_gene: TRBJ1-6
v_gene: TRBV7-2
d_gene: NA
CDR3aa: ASSLGGGINSPLH

j_gene: TRBJ2-7
v_gene: TRBV28
d_gene: TRBD2
CDR3aa: ASKREGPMAYEQY

j_gene: TRBJ1-2
v_gene: TRBV30
d_gene: TRBD1
CDR3aa: AWTRDRGFYGYT

j_gene: TRBJ1-4
v_gene: TRBV5-4
d_gene: TRBD1
CDR3aa: ASSFSTGVEKLF

j_gene: TRBJ2-1
v_gene: TRBV10-2
d_gene: NA
CDR3aa: ALGSGSYNEQF

j_gene: TRBJ1-2
v_gene: TRBV15
d_gene: TRBD1
CDR3aa: ATSREESTGSNGYT

j_gene: TRBJ1-5
v_gene: TRBV30
d_gene: TRBD1
CDR3aa: AWSVRQGGNQPQH

j_gene: TRBJ1-2
v_gene: TRBV29-1
d_gene: NA
CDR3aa: SVEGGTGNGYT

j_gene: TRBJ2-7
v_gene: TRBV28
d_gene: TRBD2
CDR3aa: ASSSPGLAAYEQY

j_gene: TRBJ2-7
v_gene: TRBV5-6
d_gene: NA
CDR3aa: ASSNPKTEFSYEQY

j_gene: TRBJ1-5
v_gene: TRBV5-1
d_gene: NA
CDR3aa: ASSLETGQSQPQH

j_gene: TRBJ2-1
v_gene: TRBV7-9
d_gene: NA
CDR3aa: ASSLNSEHEQF

j_gene: TRBJ2-6
v_gene: TRBV2
d_gene: NA
CDR3aa: ASSGTAAGANVLT

j_gene: TRBJ2-5
v_gene: TRBV2
d_gene: NA
CDR3aa: ASRQGPQETQY

j_gene: TRBJ1-2
v_gene: TRBV18
d_gene: TRBD1
CDR3aa: ASSPEGTGPYGYT

j_gene: TRBJ1-1
v_gene: TRBV30
d_gene: TRBD1
CDR3aa: AWSFRDRGNTEAF

j_gene: TRBJ1-5
v_gene: TRBV29-1
d_gene: NA
CDR3aa: SVVSNSNQPQH

j_gene: TRBJ2-7
v_gene: TRBV29-1
d_gene: TRBD2
CDR3aa: SVEGTSGRSGEQY

j_gene: TRBJ1-1
v_gene: TRBV6-5
d_gene: NA
CDR3aa: ASTDPTAGNTEAF

j_gene: TRBJ2-1
v_gene: TRBV7-2
d_gene: NA
CDR3aa: ASSPQDGGQF

j_gene: TRBJ2-1
v_gene: TRBV2
d_gene: NA
CDR3aa: ASSWDFSLNNEQF

j_gene: TRBJ2-7
v_gene: TRBV19
d_gene: NA
CDR3aa: ASSTGPFSYEQY